A selection of T cell receptor beta chains follows, all from one sample in a study of blood T cell repertoires in COVID-19. Data came from immunoSEQ multiplex PCR; TCRdb stores just in-frame clones and leaves some out. The table shows more than 25,000 clones, with about nine tenths occurring only once. The sequencing sample was made of peripheral blood. The receptors stem from a man in his 70s with active or convalescent COVID-19. Both conserved end residues are part of each CDR3. A D gene is named only where the DNA matches it firmly. Some rows mark clone size as missing; the rest say once, few, many or name a class of expanded clone.

once | TRBJ1-2 | TRBD1 | TRBV18 | TGTGCCAGCTCACTAGGACAGGGGGATGGCTACACCTTC | CASSLGQGDGYTF
. | TRBJ1-1 | . | TRBV9 | TGTGCCAGCAGCCCCCTACGGGTTGGGGCTTTCTTT | CASSPLRVGAFF
. | TRBJ1-5 | . | TRBV2 | TGTGCCAGCAAAGGGGTCTGGCAGCCCCAGCATTTT | CASKGVWQPQHF
. | TRBJ1-2 | TRBD1 | TRBV5-1 | TGCGCCAGCAGCTTGGACAGGGGGTATGGCTACACCTTC | CASSLDRGYGYTF
. | TRBJ1-1 | . | TRBV10-3 | TGTGCCATCAGTGAGTTGAGGGGGACTGAAGCTTTCTTT | CAISELRGTEAFF
. | TRBJ2-2 | TRBD2 | TRBV7-9 | TGTGCCAGCAGCTCGGGACTAATCGGGGAGCTGTTTTTT | CASSSGLIGELFF
. | TRBJ2-7 | . | TRBV29-1 | TGCAGCGCCACGGGAAGGGGGGGCTCCAACGAGCAGTACTTC | CSATGRGGSNEQYF
. | TRBJ2-1 | . | TRBV7-9 | TGTGCCATCGACCGGGACAACGACAATGAGCAGTTCTTC | CAIDRDNDNEQFF
. | TRBJ2-3 | TRBD2 | TRBV15 | TGTGCCACCAGCAGAGGAGGGACTAGCGGGATTAGCACAGATACGCAGTATTTT | CATSRGGTSGISTDTQYF
. | TRBJ2-2 | . | TRBV6-5 | TGTGCCAGCAGTTACACAGGCGGTTACAATACCGGGGAGCTGTTTTTT | CASSYTGGYNTGELFF
. | TRBJ1-2 | . | TRBV28 | TGTGCCAGCATTCCTGGGGGGGGCTTAGGCTACACCTTC | CASIPGGGLGYTF
once | TRBJ1-4 | . | TRBV13 | TGTGCCAGCAGCCCTACGCGGGGAACTAATGAAAAACTGTTTTTT | CASSPTRGTNEKLFF
. | TRBJ1-4 | . | TRBV11-3 | TGTGCCAGCAGCTTACTTCGGGTCCAAAATGAAAAACTGTTTTTT | CASSLLRVQNEKLFF
. | TRBJ2-5 | TRBD1 | TRBV10-3 | TGTGCCACCGCGAATAACCCGGGACAGCAAGAGACCCAGTACTTC | CATANNPGQQETQYF
. | TRBJ1-1 | TRBD1 | TRBV5-1 | TGCGCCAGCAGCTTGACAGGGGACACTGAAGCTTTCTTT | CASSLTGDTEAFF
few | TRBJ2-7 | TRBD2 | TRBV14 | TGTGCCAGCAGCCAGCCTTCGAGCGGGAGGGCGTACGAGCAGTACTTC | CASSQPSSGRAYEQYF
. | TRBJ1-2 | . | TRBV28 | TGTGCCAGCAGGTCAGGGTTCTCTGGCTACACCTTC | CASRSGFSGYTF
. | TRBJ1-2 | . | TRBV10-3 | TGTGCCATCAGTGAGTCAGACGGGAACGGCTACACCTTC | CAISESDGNGYTF
. | TRBJ1-2 | . | TRBV7-9 | TGTGCCAGCAGCTTGCGGGACGTATCCTATGGCTACACCTTC | CASSLRDVSYGYTF
. | TRBJ1-2 | . | TRBV2 | . | CASILETGGHYGYTF
once | TRBJ2-1 | . | TRBV5-1 | TGCGCCAGCAGCTCCCCCGAGGGGGTCGGGGAGCAGTTCTTC | CASSSPEGVGEQFF
once | TRBJ2-7 | . | TRBV5-1 | TGCGCCAGCAGGGAAGGGGTGGAAGACGAGCAGTACTTC | CASREGVEDEQYF
. | TRBJ2-5 | TRBD2 | TRBV4-3 | TGCGCCAGCAGTGAATTTGGGGGGGGCCAAGAGACCCAGTACTTC | CASSEFGGGQETQYF
. | TRBJ1-1 | TRBD1 | TRBV28 | TGTGCCAGCAGTCCCCGGACAGGGGCGACAACTGAAGCTTTCTTT | CASSPRTGATTEAFF
. | TRBJ2-1 | . | TRBV15 | TGTGCCACCTCCGTCTCTAGGGCAGGGAATGAGCAGTTCTTC | CATSVSRAGNEQFF
. | TRBJ1-5 | TRBD1 | TRBV4-3 | TGCGCCAGCAGCCAGGGCGCGGGACAGGGTAGTAATCAGCCCCAGCATTTT | CASSQGAGQGSNQPQHF
. | TRBJ1-5 | . | TRBV6-1 | TGTGCCAGCAGTGAAGGTTTCGGGGGGATGCCCCAGCATTTT | CASSEGFGGMPQHF
once | TRBJ1-1 | TRBD1 | TRBV5-1 | TGCGCCAGCAGCTGGGACAGGTTGAACACTGAAGCTTTCTTT | CASSWDRLNTEAFF
. | TRBJ2-3 | . | TRBV2 | TGTGCCAGCAGAAAGGCAGGGCACGCTTACGATACGCAGTATTTT | CASRKAGHAYDTQYF
. | TRBJ2-3 | . | TRBV13 | TGTGCCAGCACCCTTCGCCAGGCGGGTCGGGATACGCAGTATTTT | CASTLRQAGRDTQYF
. | TRBJ2-7 | . | TRBV6-1 | TGTGCCAGCAGTGAGATCGGACAAGCCTACGAGCAGTACTTC | CASSEIGQAYEQYF
. | TRBJ2-1 | TRBD1 | TRBV24-1 | TGTGCCACCAGTGATTTGGCCAGGGGGCAGAATGAGCAGTTCTTC | CATSDLARGQNEQFF
. | TRBJ1-2 | . | TRBV5-1 | TGCGCCAGCAGCCTCCCCGAGGGAAGAGGGTATGGCTACACCTTC | CASSLPEGRGYGYTF
. | TRBJ1-2 | . | TRBV29-1 | TGCAGCGTGGGGGGGGCAGAGGGCTACACCTTC | CSVGGAEGYTF
. | TRBJ2-3 | TRBD2 | TRBV5-5 | TGTGCCAGCAGCTTCCTAGCGGGAGATCGCACAGATACGCAGTATTTT | CASSFLAGDRTDTQYF
. | TRBJ2-7 | TRBD2 | TRBV27 | TGTGCCAGCAGTTTAAAGGGACTAGCGGGGGAATACGAGCAGTACTTC | CASSLKGLAGEYEQYF
. | TRBJ2-7 | . | TRBV20-1 | TGCAGTGCTCCCGAGCACGACGAGCAGTACTTC | CSAPEHDEQYF
. | TRBJ1-2 | TRBD1 | TRBV29-1 | TGCAGCTCTCAACAGGGGCCTCACTATGGCTACACCTTC | CSSQQGPHYGYTF